These T cell receptor beta chains were read from a single sample in a study of STAT5B mutations in CD4+ large granular lymphocyte leukemia. The assay was immunoSEQ multiplex PCR, and TCRdb's table has in-frame clones only and misses some. The table records about 21,000 clones, 65% to 80% of them present only once. The sample consisted of CD4+ T cells from blood buffy coats. The receptors were sampled from a human donor in good health. CDR3s include the opening cysteine and the closing phenylalanine or tryptophan. D genes are given only for firm matches. Rows give clone size only sometimes, using once, few, many, or a class for an expanded clone.

clone_size j_call v_call d_call cdr3_nt cdr3_aa
few TRBJ2-7 TRBV28 TRBD2 TGTGCCAGCACGACGGGGGGCTACGAGCAGTACTTC CASTTGGYEQYF
NA TRBJ2-5 TRBV10-3 TRBD2 TGTGCCACGGGACTAGCGGCTTCAGAGACCCAGTACTTC CATGLAASETQYF
NA TRBJ1-1 TRBV7-2 TRBD1 TGTGCCAGCAGCAGGACAGGGATGAACACTGAAGCTTTCTTT CASSRTGMNTEAFF
NA TRBJ1-2 TRBV30 NA TGTGCCTGGAGTATATCCTATGGCTACACCTTC CAWSISYGYTF
NA TRBJ2-1 TRBV5-4 NA TGTGCCAGCAGCTGGGGATACGGCACCAGCTACAATGAGCAGTTCTTC CASSWGYGTSYNEQFF
NA TRBJ2-5 TRBV7-9 NA TGTGCCAGCAGCTTCGGGGGTCAGGGAGAGACCCAGTACTTC CASSFGGQGETQYF
NA TRBJ1-1 TRBV5-4 TRBD1 TGTGCCAGCAGCCTCGGACAGGGGAGGGAGGCTTTCTTT CASSLGQGREAFF
NA TRBJ1-1 TRBV7-2 NA TGTGCCAGCAGACAAGGTCTGCCGGGCACTGAAGCTTTCTTT CASRQGLPGTEAFF
few TRBJ1-5 TRBV2 NA TGTGCCAGCAGTCTGGTGGGGGCCCGGCAGCCCCAGCATTTT CASSLVGARQPQHF
NA TRBJ2-4 TRBV7-2 NA TGTGCCAGCAGCCTCCCCCAGGGGGGGAAAAACATTCAGTACTTC CASSLPQGGKNIQYF
NA TRBJ2-1 TRBV19 NA TGTGCCAGTAATCCCACCTGGGGATTCGGAAATGAATACAATGAGCAGTTCTTC CASNPTWGFGNEYNEQFF
NA TRBJ2-7 TRBV11-2 TRBD2 TGTGCCAGCAGCTTAGATTCAGGCGGGAGTGGCTACGAGCAGTACTTC CASSLDSGGSGYEQYF
NA TRBJ1-3 TRBV6-1 NA TGTGCCAGCAGTGAAGTGTTGGGGACTGGAAACACCATATATTTT CASSEVLGTGNTIYF
few TRBJ1-1 TRBV9 NA TGTGCCAGCAAACAGACGGTTGACACTGAAGCTTTCTTT CASKQTVDTEAFF
once TRBJ2-7 TRBV5-5 NA TGTGCCAGCAGCTTACAGGTAAAATCCTACGAGCAGTACTTC CASSLQVKSYEQYF
NA TRBJ2-3 TRBV13 TRBD2 TGTGCCAGCAGCGCCTGGACTAGCGGGAGGGCATCGACTTTT CASSAWTSGRASTF
NA TRBJ2-5 TRBV14 NA TGTGCCAGCAGCCAAGATAGAGGCAGACAAGAGACCCAGTACTTC CASSQDRGRQETQYF
NA TRBJ2-3 TRBV19 TRBD2 TGTGCCAGTAGTTCGGGACTAGCGGGGCAAACAGATACGCAGTATTTT CASSSGLAGQTDTQYF
NA TRBJ1-4 TRBV28 NA TGTGCCAGCAGTTTAGGGGGTCAGAATGAAAAACTGTTTTTT CASSLGGQNEKLFF
NA TRBJ1-2 TRBV19 NA TGTGCCAGTAGCCCAGGGATTAACTATGGCTACACCTTC CASSPGINYGYTF
NA TRBJ1-2 TRBV6-1 TRBD1 TGTGCCAGCAATCGGGACAGCCAAGCTAACTATGGCTACACCTTC CASNRDSQANYGYTF
few TRBJ1-1 TRBV4-1 TRBD1 TGCGCCAGCCGGTCCACTATGCCCGGGGACAGAATGAACACTGAAGCTTTCTTT CASRSTMPGDRMNTEAFF
NA TRBJ2-1 TRBV5-1 NA TGCGCCAGCAGCTTGTCGCTAAATGAGCAGTTCTTC CASSLSLNEQFF
NA TRBJ2-6 TRBV6-1 NA TGTGCCAGCAGTCCCGGGCGCTCTGGGGCCAACGTCCTGACTTTC CASSPGRSGANVLTF
NA TRBJ1-4 TRBV19 NA TGTGCCAGTACCCTCTCGGTTGGGAGAAGAAATGAAAAACTGTTTTTT CASTLSVGRRNEKLFF
few TRBJ1-6 TRBV2 TRBD1 TGTGCCAGCGGGAGGACAGGGAATTCACCCCTCCACTTT CASGRTGNSPLHF
NA TRBJ2-5 TRBV4-1 NA TGCGCCAGCAGCCAAGATCCCCCAGGAGGGGCGGGTGAGACCCAGTACTTC CASSQDPPGGAGETQYF
NA TRBJ2-7 TRBV4-3 NA TGCGCCAGCAGCCCCGCGGGTTCGGTCTCCTACGAGCAGTACTTC CASSPAGSVSYEQYF
NA TRBJ2-7 TRBV7-9 NA TGTGCCAGCAGTTATACGGGCTACGAGCAGTACTTC CASSYTGYEQYF
NA TRBJ1-1 TRBV18 NA TGTGCCAGCTCATTACAGGATGACACTGAAGCTTTCTTT CASSLQDDTEAFF
NA TRBJ2-5 TRBV7-7 NA TGTGCCAGCAGCGAAGAAACCGCCGGGACCCAGTACTTC CASSEETAGTQYF
NA TRBJ1-6 TRBV7-2 NA TGTGCCAGCAGCTTAGTGGGGGAGGGAGATTCACCCCTCCACTTT CASSLVGEGDSPLHF
few TRBJ1-1 TRBV7-9 NA TGTGCCAGCACGCCTTCTTCGGACACTGAAGCTTTCTTT CASTPSSDTEAFF
NA TRBJ2-7 TRBV2 NA TGTGCCAGCAGGGTCACGAGGGACCACGAGCAGTACTTC CASRVTRDHEQYF
NA TRBJ2-5 TRBV2 TRBD2 TGTGCCAGCACCTCACAGCGGGGCGTCGAGACCCAGTACTTC CASTSQRGVETQYF
NA TRBJ1-5 TRBV7-2 NA TGTGCCAGCAGCTTAGGTGGCGACAGAAATCAGCCCCAGCATTTT CASSLGGDRNQPQHF
NA TRBJ2-3 TRBV6-5 NA TGTGCCAGCAAGCACATGGATACGCAGTATTTT CASKHMDTQYF
NA TRBJ2-4 TRBV14 NA TGTGCCAGCGGTCAGGGCAAAAACATTCAGTACTTC CASGQGKNIQYF
NA TRBJ2-7 TRBV29-1 NA TGCAGCGTTGAAGGGTACAGGGGAGGGGAGCAGTACTTC CSVEGYRGGEQYF
NA TRBJ1-4 TRBV2 NA TGTGCCAGCAGCGGGACGGGTACAGGGTGGAATGAAAAGCTGTTTTTT CASSGTGTGWNEKLFF
NA TRBJ2-3 TRBV18 NA TGTGCCAGCTCACCAATGAGCAGGGCTAGCACAGATACGCAGTATTTT CASSPMSRASTDTQYF
NA TRBJ1-2 TRBV10-2 NA TGCGCCAGCAGGCACAGGGAGCTGAGGAGCTACACCTTC CASRHRELRSYTF
NA TRBJ2-3 TRBV4-2 TRBD2 TGTGCCAGCAGCCCCGCAGGGGCGGGGGGGAGCACAGATACGCAGTATTTT CASSPAGAGGSTDTQYF
NA TRBJ1-2 TRBV2 NA TGTGCCAGCAGTGACGGCAGGTTCTATGGCTACACCTTC CASSDGRFYGYTF
NA TRBJ2-7 TRBV27 TRBD1 TGTGCCAGCAGTTTACCCCGGACAGGGGGGGGGACCTACGAGCAGTACTTC CASSLPRTGGGTYEQYF
NA TRBJ1-4 TRBV5-8 NA TGTGCCAGCAGCCGCGGTCTTAATGAAAAACTGTTTTTT CASSRGLNEKLFF
NA TRBJ2-3 TRBV5-6 TRBD1 TGTGCCAGCAGCAGGGACAGGGGCCGGGCGGATACGCAGTATTTT CASSRDRGRADTQYF
NA TRBJ1-5 TRBV7-9 NA TGTGCCAGCAGCTTATACCCAAATCAGCCCCAGCATTTT CASSLYPNQPQHF
NA TRBJ2-1 TRBV9 TRBD2 TGTGCCAGCAGCGTAGGGGTAGCGGGAGCCCCCTACAATGAGCAGTTCTTC CASSVGVAGAPYNEQFF
NA TRBJ2-3 TRBV29-1 NA TGCAGCGTTGATCTGGGGTTGCCAGATACGCAGTATTTT CSVDLGLPDTQYF
NA TRBJ2-1 TRBV29-1 TRBD2 TGCAGCGTGCAAGGGGGGACTAGCGGGGGGGCTGACAATGAGCAGTTCTTC CSVQGGTSGGADNEQFF
few TRBJ2-3 TRBV4-3 NA TGCGCCAGCAGCCAAGATCGGGGCAGCTCTAGCACAGATACGCAGTATTTT CASSQDRGSSSTDTQYF